The rows below give T cell receptor beta chains drawn from one sample of a study of cytomegalovirus exposure and HLA in healthy donors. This table comes from immunoSEQ multiplex PCR, and its TCRdb copy is limited to in-frame clones, with some not included. The repertoire holds tens of thousands of clones, over 75% seen once, with 9.7% in the top ten. Specimen: PBMCs. The receptor source for this set is a middle-aged man in good health and CMV-seronegative. Both conserved end residues are part of each CDR3. The order of the fields is clone size, D gene, J gene, V gene, CDR3 DNA, CDR3 protein. The D gene is left open where the match is weak. Clone sizes are given selectively: once, few, many, or a class where the clone is expanded.

size: once
D: TRBD2
J: TRBJ2-3
V: TRBV10-1
DNA: TGCGCCAGCAGTGATGCCCCCGGACTAGCAGGTGATACGCAGTATTTT
CDR3: CASSDAPGLAGDTQYF

size: .
D: TRBD2
J: TRBJ2-3
V: TRBV10-1
DNA: TGCGCCAGCAGTGAACGGCGGGAGGGCCGGAGGGGAGATACGCAGTATTTT
CDR3: CASSERREGRRGDTQYF

size: few
D: TRBD1
J: TRBJ2-7
V: TRBV6-6
DNA: TGTGCCAGCAGGATCACCGGGACAGGGGGCGAGCAGTACTTC
CDR3: CASRITGTGGEQYF

size: .
D: .
J: TRBJ1-2
V: TRBV29-1
DNA: TGCAGCGTTCCAGTCGGGGTTGACAACTATGGCTACACCTTC
CDR3: CSVPVGVDNYGYTF

size: .
D: TRBD1
J: TRBJ1-4
V: TRBV7-9
DNA: TGTTCCAGCAAATCCGGGACAGGGCTTCCAACTAATGAAAAACTGTTTTTT
CDR3: CSSKSGTGLPTNEKLFF

size: few
D: .
J: TRBJ2-2
V: TRBV5-6
DNA: TGTGCCAGCAGCTTGAACGCGGGGAACACCGGGGAGCTGTTTTTT
CDR3: CASSLNAGNTGELFF

size: .
D: .
J: TRBJ1-2
V: TRBV7-9
DNA: TGTGCCAGCAGCTCGTACAGGGATCGGTATGGCTACACCTTC
CDR3: CASSSYRDRYGYTF

size: .
D: .
J: TRBJ2-7
V: TRBV10-1
DNA: TGCGCCAGCAGTCGGACAACCTCCGCTACCGAGCAGTACTTC
CDR3: CASSRTTSATEQYF

size: .
D: TRBD2
J: TRBJ2-3
V: TRBV5-1
DNA: TGCGCCAGCAGGGGGGGGGTCACAGATACGCAGTATTTT
CDR3: CASRGGVTDTQYF

size: .
D: .
J: TRBJ2-7
V: TRBV6-5
DNA: TGTGCCAGCAGTTACTCCGGGCCCTCGGGGGAGCAGTACTTC
CDR3: CASSYSGPSGEQYF

size: few
D: TRBD1
J: TRBJ1-2
V: TRBV18
DNA: TGTGCCAGCTCACCACCCGGACAGGCCAACTATGGCTACACCTTC
CDR3: CASSPPGQANYGYTF

size: .
D: TRBD1
J: TRBJ1-5
V: TRBV10-2
DNA: TGCGCCAGCAGTCCTGACAGGGGTCGTCAGCCCCAGCATTTT
CDR3: CASSPDRGRQPQHF

size: few
D: TRBD1
J: TRBJ2-2
V: TRBV6-5
DNA: TGTGCCAGCAGTTTGTCGGGACAGGGGGTTAGCGGGGAGCTGTTTTTT
CDR3: CASSLSGQGVSGELFF

size: .
D: .
J: TRBJ1-2
V: TRBV7-9
DNA: TGTGCCAGCAGCCCCGGTAGCTATGGCTACACCTTC
CDR3: CASSPGSYGYTF

size: .
D: TRBD1
J: TRBJ2-2
V: TRBV11-3
DNA: TGTGCCAGCAGCATAGACAGGGGCTACGGGGAGCTGTTTTTT
CDR3: CASSIDRGYGELFF

size: .
D: .
J: TRBJ1-6
V: TRBV6-6
DNA: TGTGCCAGTAAACAGGGTGTGAATTCACCCCTCCACTTT
CDR3: CASKQGVNSPLHF

size: once
D: .
J: TRBJ1-2
V: TRBV18
DNA: TGTGCCAGCTCACCATCCGGTGGAGCTAACTATGGCTACACCTTC
CDR3: CASSPSGGANYGYTF

size: .
D: TRBD1
J: TRBJ2-1
V: TRBV11-2
DNA: TGTGCCAGCAGCCATTGGACAGGGGACCTATACGAGCAGTTCTTC
CDR3: CASSHWTGDLYEQFF

size: few
D: TRBD1
J: TRBJ1-1
V: TRBV5-1
DNA: TGCGCCAGCAGCGCGGACAGGGCGGGGACTGAAGCTTTCTTT
CDR3: CASSADRAGTEAFF

size: .
D: .
J: TRBJ2-6
V: TRBV7-9
DNA: TGTGCCAGCAGCCCTTCAGGCTCTGGGGCCAACGTCCTGACTTTC
CDR3: CASSPSGSGANVLTF

size: once
D: TRBD2
J: TRBJ2-3
V: TRBV7-9
DNA: TGTTCCAGCAGCTTGGGACGGGGACTAGATTCAGATACGCAGTATTTT
CDR3: CSSSLGRGLDSDTQYF

size: .
D: TRBD1
J: TRBJ1-1
V: TRBV18
DNA: TGTGCCAGCTCACCAAGGGGACAGGTTACTGAAGCTTTCTTT
CDR3: CASSPRGQVTEAFF

size: .
D: TRBD2
J: TRBJ2-2
V: TRBV27
DNA: TGTGCCAGCAGTTTACGGGGGGCCGGGGAGCTGTTTTTT
CDR3: CASSLRGAGELFF

size: .
D: .
J: TRBJ1-1
V: TRBV6-1
DNA: TGTGCCAGCAGAGACTTTTCCACTGAAGCTTTCTTT
CDR3: CASRDFSTEAFF

size: .
D: .
J: TRBJ1-2
V: TRBV10-3
DNA: TGTGCCATCAGTGAGGACGGGGGTTACTACACCTTC
CDR3: CAISEDGGYYTF

size: once
D: .
J: TRBJ2-7
V: TRBV19
DNA: TGTGCCAGTAGTATATCAGGGAACCGCTACGAGCAGTACTTC
CDR3: CASSISGNRYEQYF

size: .
D: TRBD1
J: TRBJ2-2
V: TRBV29-1
DNA: TGCAGCGTTGGGGACAGTTACACCGGGGAGCTGTTTTTT
CDR3: CSVGDSYTGELFF

size: .
D: TRBD2
J: TRBJ2-7
V: TRBV29-1
DNA: TGCAGCGTTGTCGGTTCGGGGGGGCTTTCTCGATACGAGCAGTACTTC
CDR3: CSVVGSGGLSRYEQYF

size: .
D: .
J: TRBJ1-3
V: TRBV5-5
DNA: TGTGCCAGCAGCCTCCTAGGTCTGTTTCTGGGAAACACCATATATTTT
CDR3: CASSLLGLFLGNTIYF

size: .
D: TRBD1
J: TRBJ1-2
V: TRBV10-2
DNA: TGCGCCAGCAGTGAAGTGGGGAGACAGGGTTTGGGCTACACCTTC
CDR3: CASSEVGRQGLGYTF

size: .
D: .
J: TRBJ2-3
V: TRBV10-3
DNA: TGTGCCATCAGTGACTCCCGGGACACAGATACGCAGTATTTT
CDR3: CAISDSRDTDTQYF

size: .
D: TRBD1
J: TRBJ1-5
V: TRBV9
DNA: TGTGCCAGCAGCGGGGACAGGGGACAGCCCCAGCATTTT
CDR3: CASSGDRGQPQHF

size: few
D: .
J: TRBJ1-2
V: TRBV13
DNA: TGTGCCAGCAGTCTAGACTATGGCTACACCTTC
CDR3: CASSLDYGYTF

size: .
D: TRBD1
J: TRBJ1-1
V: TRBV5-4
DNA: TGTGCCAGCAGCTTGGGCGGACAGGTCGGGCAGTATGGTACTGAAGCTTTCTTT
CDR3: CASSLGGQVGQYGTEAFF

size: few
D: .
J: TRBJ1-2
V: TRBV6-6
DNA: TGTGCCACACGGGGATGGGAGGGCTACACCTTC
CDR3: CATRGWEGYTF

size: .
D: TRBD2
J: TRBJ2-7
V: TRBV7-8
DNA: TGTGCCAGCAGCTTAGGAGCGCTGAGGGGGACTAGCTCCTACGAGCAGTACTTC
CDR3: CASSLGALRGTSSYEQYF

size: .
D: TRBD1
J: TRBJ2-7
V: TRBV5-4
DNA: TGTGCCAGCAGTCCAGACAGGGGTTATTACGAGCAGTACTTC
CDR3: CASSPDRGYYEQYF

size: .
D: TRBD1
J: TRBJ2-2
V: TRBV5-4
DNA: TGTGCCAGCAGCACCGGACAGGCCACCGGGGAGCTGTTTTTT
CDR3: CASSTGQATGELFF

size: .
D: TRBD2
J: TRBJ2-7
V: TRBV6-1
DNA: TGTGCCAGCAGTACCGGGGGGGGCTCCTACGAGCAGTACTTC
CDR3: CASSTGGGSYEQYF

size: .
D: TRBD1
J: TRBJ1-5
V: TRBV6-1
DNA: TGTGCCAACAGTGAGAGCAGGGGGGCTCAGCCCCAGCATTTT
CDR3: CANSESRGAQPQHF

size: .
D: .
J: TRBJ1-1
V: TRBV27
DNA: TGTGCCAGCAGTTTCGACAGCGTCAACACTGAAGCTTTCTTT
CDR3: CASSFDSVNTEAFF

size: .
D: .
J: TRBJ2-1
V: TRBV5-1
DNA: TGCGCCAGCAGCTTGGTAGGACTAGGGGACACCTACAATGAGCAGTTCTTC
CDR3: CASSLVGLGDTYNEQFF

size: .
D: TRBD1
J: TRBJ1-2
V: TRBV4-2
DNA: TGTGCCAGCAGCCAAGAAGGGACAGGGATGGCCTATGGCTACACCTTC
CDR3: CASSQEGTGMAYGYTF

size: .
D: .
J: TRBJ1-1
V: TRBV18
DNA: TGTGCCAGCTCTACGCTACAGGGGAACACTGAAGCTTTCTTT
CDR3: CASSTLQGNTEAFF

size: .
D: TRBD1
J: TRBJ2-7
V: TRBV11-2
DNA: TGTGCCAGCAGCCTAGGGGTACCGGGACAGGGATACGAGCAGTACTTC
CDR3: CASSLGVPGQGYEQYF

size: few
D: .
J: TRBJ1-6
V: TRBV19
DNA: TGTGCCAGTAGTCACGGCCAGGGGATAAGGGATAATTCACCCCTCCACTTT
CDR3: CASSHGQGIRDNSPLHF

size: once
D: .
J: TRBJ2-5
V: TRBV7-2
DNA: TGTGCCAGCAGCCCCGACGGAGCTGGGGAGACCCAGTACTTC
CDR3: CASSPDGAGETQYF

size: .
D: .
J: TRBJ2-5
V: TRBV18
DNA: TGTGCCAGCTCACCACGGCGGGGCCAAGAGACCCAGTACTTC
CDR3: CASSPRRGQETQYF

size: .
D: .
J: TRBJ2-3
V: TRBV5-4
DNA: TGTGCCAGCAGAAAGGACAGCCTCCCAGATACGCAGTATTTT
CDR3: CASRKDSLPDTQYF

size: .
D: TRBD1
J: TRBJ1-4
V: TRBV18
DNA: TGTGCCAGCTCACCCAGGACAGGGAAGGGCGAAAAACTGTTTTTT
CDR3: CASSPRTGKGEKLFF

size: .
D: .
J: TRBJ1-4
V: TRBV7-9
DNA: TGTTCCAGCAGCTTAGGGGGGGGTGAAAAACTGTTTTTT
CDR3: CSSSLGGGEKLFF

size: once
D: .
J: TRBJ1-6
V: TRBV7-3
DNA: TGTGCCAGCAGCTTAACGAGAGATTCACCCCTCCACTTT
CDR3: CASSLTRDSPLHF

size: once
D: TRBD1
J: TRBJ2-1
V: TRBV4-1
DNA: TGCGCCAGCAGTCTCACGGGACAGGGATCCTACAATGAGCAGTTCTTC
CDR3: CASSLTGQGSYNEQFF

size: .
D: TRBD1
J: TRBJ1-3
V: TRBV6-5
DNA: TGTGCCAGCAGTTACAACCGGGACAGAAGTACCATATATTTT
CDR3: CASSYNRDRSTIYF